These T cell receptor beta chains were read from a single sample in a study of low-dose radiotherapy and immunotherapy resistance in tumors. Each CDR3 protein gets one entry after TCRdb re-called the reads with MiXCR. This sample carries 35,000 to 50,000 distinct CDR3 sequences, less than 30% of them seen once, and the ten largest clones take around 10%. Source: PBMCs, taken after low-dose radiotherapy plus immunotherapy. All receptors come from a male donor with prostate cancer. Each CDR3 is given with its conserved first and last residue. The order of the fields is D gene, clone size, V gene, J gene, CDR3 DNA, CDR3 protein. A D gene is named only where the DNA matches it firmly. Clone size is shown for a subset of rows, as once, few, many or a class of expanded clone.

d_gene: .
abundance: many
v_gene: TRBV7-6
j_gene: TRBJ2-5
CDR3nt: TGTGCCAGCAGCCACGGAATAGCGCCGCCCCAGTACTTC
CDR3aa: CASSHGIAPPQYF

d_gene: .
abundance: many
v_gene: TRBV19
j_gene: TRBJ1-5
CDR3nt: TGTGCCAGTAGTCCGGGGGGTGCTCTTCGGAGCAATCAGCCCCAGCATTTT
CDR3aa: CASSPGGALRSNQPQHF

d_gene: .
abundance: many
v_gene: TRBV27
j_gene: TRBJ1-5
CDR3nt: TGTGCCAGCAGTTCCGGCGTCGGGGACTATCGGGCTCAGCCCCAGCATTTT
CDR3aa: CASSSGVGDYRAQPQHF

d_gene: .
abundance: .
v_gene: TRBV9
j_gene: TRBJ2-3
CDR3nt: TGTGCCAGCAGCGTCCTCGGGGTAGGGCTCACAGATACGCAGTATTTT
CDR3aa: CASSVLGVGLTDTQYF

d_gene: TRBD1
abundance: many
v_gene: TRBV15
j_gene: TRBJ2-2
CDR3nt: TGTGCCACCAGCAGAAAACAGGGGGCCGGGGAGCTGTTTTTT
CDR3aa: CATSRKQGAGELFF

d_gene: TRBD2
abundance: once
v_gene: TRBV5-1
j_gene: TRBJ2-1
CDR3nt: TGCGCCAGCAGCACTGGGCGGGAGGGCTACAATGAGCAGTTCTTC
CDR3aa: CASSTGREGYNEQFF

d_gene: .
abundance: .
v_gene: TRBV28
j_gene: TRBJ1-1
CDR3nt: TGTGCCAGCACCGAACCGCGAGGGGGGAAAGCTTTCTTT
CDR3aa: CASTEPRGGKAFF

d_gene: TRBD1
abundance: many
v_gene: TRBV20-1
j_gene: TRBJ2-1
CDR3nt: TGCAGTGCCCCCGGCAGGGACAGGGGGGGCGGGGAGCAGTTCTTC
CDR3aa: CSAPGRDRGGGEQFF

d_gene: .
abundance: .
v_gene: TRBV5-4
j_gene: TRBJ1-6
CDR3nt: TGTGCCAGCCGCCCCGGGGGGGCCGGAGATTCACCCCTCCACTTT
CDR3aa: CASRPGGAGDSPLHF

d_gene: .
abundance: many
v_gene: TRBV7-3
j_gene: TRBJ2-6
CDR3nt: TGTGCCAGCAGCTTAACGGGGGGCGCCGGCTCTGGGGCCAACGTCCTGACTTTC
CDR3aa: CASSLTGGAGSGANVLTF

d_gene: TRBD2
abundance: .
v_gene: TRBV25-1
j_gene: TRBJ2-1
CDR3nt: TGTGCCAGCAGTGAATATAGCGGGAGGGGCTTAAGCTCCTACAATGAGCAGTTCTTC
CDR3aa: CASSEYSGRGLSSYNEQFF

d_gene: .
abundance: many
v_gene: TRBV12-3/TRBV12-4
j_gene: TRBJ2-7
CDR3nt: TGTGCCAGCAGTTTAATGGTTGGACCCCAGCATTACGAGCAGTACTTC
CDR3aa: CASSLMVGPQHYEQYF

d_gene: .
abundance: many
v_gene: TRBV5-1
j_gene: TRBJ1-5
CDR3nt: TGCGCCAGCAGCTCCGACGGGGTGGGCAATCAGCCCCAGCATTTT
CDR3aa: CASSSDGVGNQPQHF

d_gene: TRBD2
abundance: many
v_gene: TRBV19
j_gene: TRBJ2-5
CDR3nt: TGTGCCAGTAGTATGAGGACTAGCGGGTACCAAGAGACCCAGTACTTC
CDR3aa: CASSMRTSGYQETQYF

d_gene: .
abundance: many
v_gene: TRBV10-3
j_gene: TRBJ2-2
CDR3nt: TGTGCCATCAGTGAGTCATTATCCGGGACCGCAGCCGGGGAGCTGTTTTTT
CDR3aa: CAISESLSGTAAGELFF

d_gene: TRBD2
abundance: many
v_gene: TRBV11-1
j_gene: TRBJ2-1
CDR3nt: TGTGCCAGCAGCTTCGCAGCTAGCGGGAGGGCCGGGCCCTACAATGAGCAGTTCTTC
CDR3aa: CASSFAASGRAGPYNEQFF

d_gene: .
abundance: many
v_gene: TRBV2
j_gene: TRBJ1-1
CDR3nt: TGTGCCAGCAAATATAAAAATCTGGACGGGAAGAAAGCTTTCTTT
CDR3aa: CASKYKNLDGKKAFF

d_gene: .
abundance: .
v_gene: TRBV28
j_gene: TRBJ2-4
CDR3nt: TGTGCCAGCAGCTCCTCGTGGTTGGCCAAAAACATTCAGTACTTC
CDR3aa: CASSSSWLAKNIQYF

d_gene: .
abundance: many
v_gene: TRBV12-3/TRBV12-4
j_gene: TRBJ1-4
CDR3nt: TGTGCCAGCAGTTTACAGGGATATGAAAAACTGTTTTTT
CDR3aa: CASSLQGYEKLFF

d_gene: .
abundance: few
v_gene: TRBV6-2/TRBV6-3
j_gene: TRBJ2-1
CDR3nt: TGTGCCAGCTGCCAAGGCGAGCCCAATGAGCAGTTCTTC
CDR3aa: CASCQGEPNEQFF

d_gene: .
abundance: many
v_gene: TRBV19
j_gene: TRBJ2-3
CDR3nt: TGTGCCACTGGGGGGGGGGCGACCACAGATACGCAGTATTTT
CDR3aa: CATGGGATTDTQYF

d_gene: .
abundance: .
v_gene: TRBV10-3
j_gene: TRBJ2-7
CDR3nt: TGTGCCATCAGAGAGGCGGGCAACACCTACGAGCAGTACTTC
CDR3aa: CAIREAGNTYEQYF

d_gene: .
abundance: many
v_gene: TRBV7-9
j_gene: TRBJ2-5
CDR3nt: TGTGCCAGCAGCCCCGACAATTCAGAGACCCAGTACTTC
CDR3aa: CASSPDNSETQYF

d_gene: .
abundance: many
v_gene: TRBV27
j_gene: TRBJ2-1
CDR3nt: TGTGCCAGCAGTACCTACAATGAGCAGTTCTTC
CDR3aa: CASSTYNEQFF

d_gene: .
abundance: many
v_gene: TRBV5-1
j_gene: TRBJ1-4
CDR3nt: TGCGCCAGCAAGAAGGGGAGTAATGAAAAACTGTTTTTT
CDR3aa: CASKKGSNEKLFF

d_gene: TRBD2
abundance: medium-sized
v_gene: TRBV28
j_gene: TRBJ2-4
CDR3nt: TGTGCCAGCAGTCCCCAGGCGGGAGGTAAAAACATTCAGTACTTC
CDR3aa: CASSPQAGGKNIQYF

d_gene: TRBD1
abundance: .
v_gene: TRBV5-6
j_gene: TRBJ2-3
CDR3nt: TGTGCCAGCAGCAGGGGGACAGGGGATAGCACAGATACGCAGTATTTT
CDR3aa: CASSRGTGDSTDTQYF

d_gene: .
abundance: .
v_gene: TRBV7-8
j_gene: TRBJ2-1
CDR3nt: TGTGCCAGCAGTTCAACTGGGCCCGAGCAGTTCTTC
CDR3aa: CASSSTGPEQFF

d_gene: .
abundance: many
v_gene: TRBV3-1
j_gene: TRBJ2-2
CDR3nt: TGTGCCAGCAGCCAGGGGTTCTCGGGAACCGGGGAGCTGTTTTTT
CDR3aa: CASSQGFSGTGELFF

d_gene: .
abundance: many
v_gene: TRBV11-2
j_gene: TRBJ2-7
CDR3nt: TGTGCCAGCAGCTACAACACTTACTCCTACGAGCAGTACTTC
CDR3aa: CASSYNTYSYEQYF

d_gene: .
abundance: many
v_gene: TRBV20-1
j_gene: TRBJ1-1
CDR3nt: TGCAGTGCCCCTCCGGGAGCAATACCAGGTAGCACTGAAGCTTTCTTT
CDR3aa: CSAPPGAIPGSTEAFF

d_gene: .
abundance: many
v_gene: TRBV6-8
j_gene: TRBJ2-2
CDR3nt: TGTGCCAGCAGACTTGGGACCGGGGAGCTGTTTTTT
CDR3aa: CASRLGTGELFF

d_gene: TRBD2
abundance: few
v_gene: TRBV29-1
j_gene: TRBJ2-3
CDR3nt: TGCAGCGTTGGGGAGGGTGATACGCAGTATTTT
CDR3aa: CSVGEGDTQYF

d_gene: TRBD1
abundance: many
v_gene: TRBV27
j_gene: TRBJ2-5
CDR3nt: TGTGCCAGCAGTCCACCGACAGGGGACCAGTACTTC
CDR3aa: CASSPPTGDQYF

d_gene: .
abundance: many
v_gene: TRBV7-9
j_gene: TRBJ2-1
CDR3nt: TGTGCCAGCAGCTTAGAGACTAGGAATGAGCAGTTCTTC
CDR3aa: CASSLETRNEQFF

d_gene: .
abundance: many
v_gene: TRBV10-3
j_gene: TRBJ2-5
CDR3nt: TGTGCCATCAGTGGGAGGTCGGAGACCCAGTACTTC
CDR3aa: CAISGRSETQYF

d_gene: .
abundance: many
v_gene: TRBV14
j_gene: TRBJ1-4
CDR3nt: TGTGCCAGCAGCCATCGACGGGGGTATGGAAATGAAAAACTGTTTTTT
CDR3aa: CASSHRRGYGNEKLFF

d_gene: TRBD2
abundance: many
v_gene: TRBV19
j_gene: TRBJ2-3
CDR3nt: TGTGCCAGTAAGGCGGCGGGGGGGCAGAAAGATACGCAGTATTTT
CDR3aa: CASKAAGGQKDTQYF

d_gene: TRBD2
abundance: .
v_gene: TRBV5-1
j_gene: TRBJ2-1
CDR3nt: TGCGCCAGCAGCCAACTAGCGGGAGGGTACAATGAGCAGTTCTTC
CDR3aa: CASSQLAGGYNEQFF

d_gene: TRBD1
abundance: few
v_gene: TRBV2
j_gene: TRBJ2-5
CDR3nt: TGTGCCAGCAGTGAAGGGCAGGGGGCAGAGACCCAGTACTTC
CDR3aa: CASSEGQGAETQYF

d_gene: .
abundance: many
v_gene: TRBV9
j_gene: TRBJ1-4
CDR3nt: TGTGCCAGCAGCGTAGGGGGTTCTAATGAAAAACTGTTTTTT
CDR3aa: CASSVGGSNEKLFF

d_gene: TRBD1
abundance: many
v_gene: TRBV5-8
j_gene: TRBJ2-3
CDR3nt: TGTGCCAGCAGCTCGGGACAGGGCACTACAGATACGCAGTATTTT
CDR3aa: CASSSGQGTTDTQYF

d_gene: TRBD1
abundance: many
v_gene: TRBV7-8
j_gene: TRBJ2-7
CDR3nt: TGTGCCAGCAGCTTAGTGAGGACAGGGGAATACGAGCAGTACTTC
CDR3aa: CASSLVRTGEYEQYF

d_gene: TRBD2
abundance: few
v_gene: TRBV5-1
j_gene: TRBJ2-1
CDR3nt: TGCGCCAGCAGGTTCATAGCGGGAGGGTCCTACAATGAGCAGTTCTTC
CDR3aa: CASRFIAGGSYNEQFF

d_gene: .
abundance: .
v_gene: TRBV28
j_gene: TRBJ1-3
CDR3nt: TGTGCCAGCAGTTCACCGGGGGTTGGCACTGGAAACACCATATATTTT
CDR3aa: CASSSPGVGTGNTIYF

d_gene: .
abundance: .
v_gene: TRBV5-6
j_gene: TRBJ2-5
CDR3nt: TGTGCCAGCAGCCCGGTGGGGGGCCAGCACCGACAAGAGACCCAGTACTTC
CDR3aa: CASSPVGGQHRQETQYF

d_gene: .
abundance: .
v_gene: TRBV5-1
j_gene: TRBJ2-7
CDR3nt: TGCGCCAGCAGCTTAGTACTGGGGGCCGTCGAGCAGTACTTC
CDR3aa: CASSLVLGAVEQYF

d_gene: .
abundance: .
v_gene: TRBV3-1
j_gene: TRBJ2-7
CDR3nt: TGTGCCAGCAGCCGCTTGAGGGAATCCTACGAGCAGTACTTC
CDR3aa: CASSRLRESYEQYF

d_gene: .
abundance: few
v_gene: TRBV20-1
j_gene: TRBJ2-5
CDR3nt: TGCAGTGCTAGAGATTATTTATACAAAGAGACCCAGTACTTC
CDR3aa: CSARDYLYKETQYF

d_gene: .
abundance: many
v_gene: TRBV29-1
j_gene: TRBJ2-1
CDR3nt: TGCAGCGTTGATACCCCCGGTTCGAAGTACAATGAGCAGTTCTTC
CDR3aa: CSVDTPGSKYNEQFF

d_gene: .
abundance: .
v_gene: TRBV5-6
j_gene: TRBJ2-7
CDR3nt: TGTGCCAGCAGCCCGAGGACAGTCTACGAGCAGTACTTC
CDR3aa: CASSPRTVYEQYF

d_gene: TRBD2
abundance: many
v_gene: TRBV6-2/TRBV6-3
j_gene: TRBJ2-3
CDR3nt: TGTGCCAGCAGTTACCTCCTAGCGGGAGGGCCTCCTAGAGAAAAAAATACGCAGTATTTT
CDR3aa: CASSYLLAGGPPREKNTQYF

d_gene: .
abundance: many
v_gene: TRBV27
j_gene: TRBJ2-1
CDR3nt: TGTGCCAGCAACTACCCGAGTGATGAGCAGTTCTTC
CDR3aa: CASNYPSDEQFF

d_gene: .
abundance: many
v_gene: TRBV27
j_gene: TRBJ1-5
CDR3nt: TGTGCCAGCAGTTACGGATCTAATCAGCCCCAGCATTTT
CDR3aa: CASSYGSNQPQHF

d_gene: TRBD2
abundance: .
v_gene: TRBV13
j_gene: TRBJ2-2
CDR3nt: TGTGCCAGCAGCTCCGGGACTAGCGGGAGTCCAGGCACCGGGGAGCTGTTTTTT
CDR3aa: CASSSGTSGSPGTGELFF

d_gene: TRBD2
abundance: many
v_gene: TRBV5-1
j_gene: TRBJ2-4
CDR3nt: TGCGCCAGCAGCGTCGGGACTACCTCGGACATTCAGTACTTC
CDR3aa: CASSVGTTSDIQYF

d_gene: TRBD1
abundance: many
v_gene: TRBV5-6
j_gene: TRBJ2-7
CDR3nt: TGTGCCAGCAGCTTGGACAGGGGTACCTACGAGCAGTACTTC
CDR3aa: CASSLDRGTYEQYF

d_gene: .
abundance: many
v_gene: TRBV27
j_gene: TRBJ2-7
CDR3nt: TGTGCCAGCAGAAGGGCAGGTAGGTACGAGCAGTACTTC
CDR3aa: CASRRAGRYEQYF

d_gene: .
abundance: .
v_gene: TRBV5-1
j_gene: TRBJ2-6
CDR3nt: TGCGCCAGCAGCTCGGCCGGGGGTGGCGTGTCGTCTGGGGCCAACGTCCTGACTTTC
CDR3aa: CASSSAGGGVSSGANVLTF

d_gene: TRBD2
abundance: many
v_gene: TRBV7-2
j_gene: TRBJ2-7
CDR3nt: TGTGCCAGCAGTCACATTAGCGGGATTATCTACGAGCAGTACTTC
CDR3aa: CASSHISGIIYEQYF